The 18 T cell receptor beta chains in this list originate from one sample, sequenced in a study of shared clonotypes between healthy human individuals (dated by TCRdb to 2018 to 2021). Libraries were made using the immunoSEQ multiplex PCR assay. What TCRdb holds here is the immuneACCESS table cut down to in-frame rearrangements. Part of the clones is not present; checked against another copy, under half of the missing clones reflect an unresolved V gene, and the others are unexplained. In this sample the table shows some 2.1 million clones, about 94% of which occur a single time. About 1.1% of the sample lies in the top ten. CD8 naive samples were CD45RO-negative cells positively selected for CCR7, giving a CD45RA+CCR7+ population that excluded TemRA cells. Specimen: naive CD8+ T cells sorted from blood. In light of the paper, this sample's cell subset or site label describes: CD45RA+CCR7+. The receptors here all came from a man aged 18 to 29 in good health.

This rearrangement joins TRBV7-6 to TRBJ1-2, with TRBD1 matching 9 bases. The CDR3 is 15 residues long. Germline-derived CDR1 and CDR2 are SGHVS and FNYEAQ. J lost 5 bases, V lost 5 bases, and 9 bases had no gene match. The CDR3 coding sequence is TGTGCCAGCAGCCCAGGTGGGACAGGGATTTATGGCTACACCTTC. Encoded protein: CASSPGGTGIYGYTF.

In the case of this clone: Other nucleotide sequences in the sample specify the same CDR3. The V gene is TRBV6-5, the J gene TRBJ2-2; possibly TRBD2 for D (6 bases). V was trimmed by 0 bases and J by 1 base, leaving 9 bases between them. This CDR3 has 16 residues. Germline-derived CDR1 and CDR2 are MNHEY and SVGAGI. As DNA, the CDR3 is TGTGCCAGCAGTTACTCGGGAGGCCAGAACACCGGGGAGCTGTTTTTT. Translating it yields CASSYSGGQNTGELFF.

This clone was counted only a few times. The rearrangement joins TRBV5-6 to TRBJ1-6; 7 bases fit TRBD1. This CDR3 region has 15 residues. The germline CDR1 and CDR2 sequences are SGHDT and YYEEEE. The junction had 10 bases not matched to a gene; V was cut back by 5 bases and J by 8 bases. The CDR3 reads CASRHGTAAHSPLHF. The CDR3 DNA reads TGTGCCAGCAGACACGGGACAGCGGCCCATTCACCCCTCCACTTT.

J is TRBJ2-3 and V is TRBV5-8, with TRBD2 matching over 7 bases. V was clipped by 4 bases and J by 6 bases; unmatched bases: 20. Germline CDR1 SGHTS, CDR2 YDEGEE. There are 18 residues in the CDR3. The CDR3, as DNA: TGTGCCAGCAGCGTGAGCCTACTCCTCTCGCGGGAGTGGGATACGCAGTATTTT. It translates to CASSVSLLLSREWDTQYF.

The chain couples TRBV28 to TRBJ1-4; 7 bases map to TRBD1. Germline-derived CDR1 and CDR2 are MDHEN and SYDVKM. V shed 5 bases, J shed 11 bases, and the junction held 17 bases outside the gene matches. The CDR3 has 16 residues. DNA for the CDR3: TGTGCCAGCAGTACAAGCTATCGACAGGGCCTGGGCAAACTGTTTTTT. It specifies CASSTSYRQGLGKLFF. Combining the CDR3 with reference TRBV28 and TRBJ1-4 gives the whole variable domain DVKVTQSSRYLVKRTGEKVFLECVQDMDHENMFWYRQDPGLGLRLIYFSYDVKMKEKGDIPEGYSVSREKKERFSLILESASTNQTSMYLCASSTSYRQGLGKLFFGSGTQLSVL.

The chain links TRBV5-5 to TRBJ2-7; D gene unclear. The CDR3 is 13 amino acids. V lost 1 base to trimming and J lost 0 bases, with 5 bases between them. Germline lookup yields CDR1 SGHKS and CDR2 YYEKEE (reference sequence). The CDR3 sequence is CASSLSSSYEQYF. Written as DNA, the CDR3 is TGTGCCAGCAGCTTGTCCAGCTCCTACGAGCAGTACTTC.

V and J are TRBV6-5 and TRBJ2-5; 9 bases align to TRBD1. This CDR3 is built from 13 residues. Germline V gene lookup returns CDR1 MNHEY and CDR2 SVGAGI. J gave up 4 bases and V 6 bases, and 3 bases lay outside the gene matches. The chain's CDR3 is CASSPTGGETQYF. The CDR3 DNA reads TGTGCCAGCAGCCCGACAGGGGGAGAGACCCAGTACTTC.

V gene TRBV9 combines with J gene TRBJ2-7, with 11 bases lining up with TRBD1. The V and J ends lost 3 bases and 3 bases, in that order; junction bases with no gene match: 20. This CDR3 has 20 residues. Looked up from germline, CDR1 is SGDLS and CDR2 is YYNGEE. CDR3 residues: CASSAGTGGGLSILDYEQYF. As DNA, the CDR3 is TGTGCCAGCAGCGCGGGGACAGGGGGAGGCCTATCGATTCTCGACTACGAGCAGTACTTC.

CDR3 amino acids: CASSLRAVTDTQYF. The CDR3 region has the DNA TGTGCCAGCAGCTTGCGAGCGGTCACAGATACGCAGTATTTT. V usage is TRBV11-3 and J usage is TRBJ2-3, with D possibly being TRBD2 (5 bases). The germline gives CDR1 SGHNT, CDR2 YENEEA. The CDR3 sequence is 14 residues long. Trimming removed 3 bases at V and 2 bases at J, with 9 bases between.

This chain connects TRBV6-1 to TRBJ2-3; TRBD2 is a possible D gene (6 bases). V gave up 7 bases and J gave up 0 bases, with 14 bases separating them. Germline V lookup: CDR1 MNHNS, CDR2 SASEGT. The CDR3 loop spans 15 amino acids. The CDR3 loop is CASIPGTFSTDTQYF. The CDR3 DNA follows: TGTGCCAGCATCCCCGGGACTTTTAGCACAGATACGCAGTATTTT.

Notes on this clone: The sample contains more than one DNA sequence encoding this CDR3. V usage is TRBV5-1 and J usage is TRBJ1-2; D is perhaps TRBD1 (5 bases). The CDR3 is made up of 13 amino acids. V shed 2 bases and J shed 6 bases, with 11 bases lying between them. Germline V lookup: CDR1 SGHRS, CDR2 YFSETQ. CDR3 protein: CASSFGQGDGYTF. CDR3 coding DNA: TGCGCCAGCAGCTTTGGTCAGGGTGATGGCTACACCTTC.

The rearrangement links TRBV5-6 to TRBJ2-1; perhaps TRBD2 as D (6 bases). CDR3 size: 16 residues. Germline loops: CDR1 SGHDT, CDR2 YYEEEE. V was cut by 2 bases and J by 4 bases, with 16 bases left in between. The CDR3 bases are TGTGCCAGCAGCTTTAGTTCCCACAGCGGGTACAATGAGCAGTTCTTC. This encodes CASSFSSHSGYNEQFF.

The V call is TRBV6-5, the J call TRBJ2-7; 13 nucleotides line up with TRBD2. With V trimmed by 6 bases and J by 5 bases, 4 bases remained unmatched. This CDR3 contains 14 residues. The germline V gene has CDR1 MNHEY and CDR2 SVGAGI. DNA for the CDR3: TGTGCCAGCAGGGGGACTAGCGGGACTAACGAGCAGTACTTC. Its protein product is CASRGTSGTNEQYF.

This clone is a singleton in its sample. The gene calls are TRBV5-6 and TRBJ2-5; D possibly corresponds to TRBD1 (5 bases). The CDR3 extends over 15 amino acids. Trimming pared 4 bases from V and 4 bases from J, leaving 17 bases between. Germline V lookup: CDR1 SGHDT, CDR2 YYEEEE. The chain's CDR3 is CASSHQGFSGETQYF. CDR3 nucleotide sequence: TGTGCCAGCAGCCATCAGGGATTCAGTGGAGAGACCCAGTACTTC.

This CDR3 is CASSLSTSGNNEQFF. The CDR3 nucleotides read TGTGCCAGCAGCTTGAGTACTAGCGGGAACAATGAGCAGTTCTTC. The chain is built from TRBV5-4 and TRBJ2-1; 10 bases line up with TRBD2. The CDR3 spans 15 residues. V gave up 1 base and J gave up 5 bases; unmatched junction bases: 3. In germline, CDR1 is SGHNT, CDR2 YYREEE (reference sequence).

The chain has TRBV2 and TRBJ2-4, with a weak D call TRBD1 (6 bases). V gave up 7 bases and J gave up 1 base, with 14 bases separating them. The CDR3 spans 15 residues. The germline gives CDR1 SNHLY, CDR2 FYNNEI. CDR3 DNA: TGTGCCAGCACCCAGGGGCAGGGGGCCAAAAACATTCAGTACTTC. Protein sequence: CASTQGQGAKNIQYF. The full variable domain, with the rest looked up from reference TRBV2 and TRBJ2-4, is EPEVTQTPSHQVTQMGQEVILRCVPISNHLYFYWYRQILGQKVEFLVSFYNNEISEKSEIFDDQFSVERPDGSNFTLKIRSTKLEDSAMYFCASTQGQGAKNIQYFGAGTRLSVL.

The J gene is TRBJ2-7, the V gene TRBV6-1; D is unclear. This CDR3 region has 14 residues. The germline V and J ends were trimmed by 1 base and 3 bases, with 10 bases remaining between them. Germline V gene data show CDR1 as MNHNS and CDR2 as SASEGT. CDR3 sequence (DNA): TGTGCCAGCAGTGAAGTCGCAGCTAGCTACGAGCAGTACTTC. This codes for CASSEVAASYEQYF.

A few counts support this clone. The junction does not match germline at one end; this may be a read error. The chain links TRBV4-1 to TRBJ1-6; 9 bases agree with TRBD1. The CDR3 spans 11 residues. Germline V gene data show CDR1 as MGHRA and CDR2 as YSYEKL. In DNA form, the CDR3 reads TGTGGTAGGACAGGGGACTCACCCCTCCACTTT. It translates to CGRTGDSPLHF.